One T cell receptor beta chain is described in this entry. Its antigen remains unidentified. This sample stems from a study of shared clonotypes between healthy human individuals. Across the study: Donor composition was a couple of women and three men, aged 18 to 49. Study outcomes and limitations: The sharing of 5% to 6.5% of naive CD4 clonotypes was seen across a handful of donors. Non-shared clonotypes had lower generation probabilities than those shared by all four donors.

Clones were read by immunoSEQ multiplex PCR, and TCRdb kept only the in-frame ones, dropping some. The table shows roughly 2.1 million clones, with more than 85% occurring only once. V was clipped by 4 bases and J by 3 bases, with 16 bases between them. From germline, CDR1 is SGHAT and CDR2 FQNNGV. The CDR3 covers 15 residues. The naive CD8 subset, CD45RO-negative cells positively selected for CCR7, excluded terminally differentiated effector memory CD45RA+ cells. The specimen was naive CD8+ T cells from PBMCs. The chain couples TRBV11-2 to TRBJ2-7; D ambiguous. This clonotype originated in a man aged 18 to 29 in good health. Some clones in this sample may be carry-over from other donors' samples. DNA of the CDR3: TGTGCCAGCAGCTGGGTCCCGCTAGGCGGCTACGAGCAGTACTTC. Translating it yields CASSWVPLGGYEQYF.